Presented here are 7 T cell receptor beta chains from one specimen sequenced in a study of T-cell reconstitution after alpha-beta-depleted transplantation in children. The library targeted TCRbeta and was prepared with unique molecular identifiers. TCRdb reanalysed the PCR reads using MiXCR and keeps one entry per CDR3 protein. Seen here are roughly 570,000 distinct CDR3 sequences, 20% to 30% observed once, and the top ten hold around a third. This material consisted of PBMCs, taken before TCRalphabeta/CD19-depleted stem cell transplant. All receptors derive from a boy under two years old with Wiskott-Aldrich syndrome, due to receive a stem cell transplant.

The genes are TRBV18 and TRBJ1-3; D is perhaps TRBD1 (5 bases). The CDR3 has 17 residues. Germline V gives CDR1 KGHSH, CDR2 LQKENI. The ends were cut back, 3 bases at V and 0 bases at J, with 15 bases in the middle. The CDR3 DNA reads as TGTGCCAGCTCACCCAATTTACCGGACACCTCTGGAAACACCATATATTTT. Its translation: CASSPNLPDTSGNTIYF.

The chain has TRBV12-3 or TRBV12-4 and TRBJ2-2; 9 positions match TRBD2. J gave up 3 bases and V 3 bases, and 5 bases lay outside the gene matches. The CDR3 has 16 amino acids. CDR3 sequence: CASSFYLAGYTGELFF. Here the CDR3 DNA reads TGTGCCAGCAGTTTTTATCTAGCGGGGTACACCGGGGAGCTGTTTTTT.

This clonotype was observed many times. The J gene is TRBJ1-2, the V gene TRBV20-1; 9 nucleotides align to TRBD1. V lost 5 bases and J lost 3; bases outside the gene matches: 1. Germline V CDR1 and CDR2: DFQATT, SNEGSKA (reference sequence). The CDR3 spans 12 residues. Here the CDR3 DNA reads TGCAGTGCTCGGGACAGGGACTATGGCTACACCTTC. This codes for CSARDRDYGYTF.

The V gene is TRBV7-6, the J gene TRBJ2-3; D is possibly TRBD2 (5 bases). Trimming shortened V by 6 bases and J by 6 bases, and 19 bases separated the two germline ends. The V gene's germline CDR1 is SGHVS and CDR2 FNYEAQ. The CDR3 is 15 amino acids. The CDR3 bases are TGTGCCAGCAGTCTGCTGGAGGTGGTTTCTGATACGCAGTATTTT. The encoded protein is CASSLLEVVSDTQYF.

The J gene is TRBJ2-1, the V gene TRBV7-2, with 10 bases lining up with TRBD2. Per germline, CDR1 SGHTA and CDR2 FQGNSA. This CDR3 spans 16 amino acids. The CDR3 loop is CVSGQSGRAGYNEQFF. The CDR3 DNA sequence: TGTGTCTCTGGGCAGAGCGGGAGGGCCGGTTACAATGAGCAGTTCTTC.

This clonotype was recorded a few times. The CDR3: CASSQMLQGVEQYF. CDR3 nucleotide sequence: TGCGCCAGCAGCCAAATGTTACAGGGGGTCGAGCAGTACTTC. The rearrangement joins TRBV4-1 to TRBJ2-7, with 8 nucleotides matching TRBD1. Per germline, CDR1 MGHRA and CDR2 YSYEKL. The CDR3 extends over 14 amino acids. Losses at the gene ends were 2 bases for V and 6 bases for J; bases not matched to a gene: 6.

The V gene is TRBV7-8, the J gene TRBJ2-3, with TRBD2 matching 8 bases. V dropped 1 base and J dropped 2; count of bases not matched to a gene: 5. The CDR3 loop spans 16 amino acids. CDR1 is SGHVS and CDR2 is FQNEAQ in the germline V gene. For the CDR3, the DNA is TGTGCCAGCAGCTTAGAGAGCGGGAGAATCACAGATACGCAGTATTTT. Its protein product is CASSLESGRITDTQYF.